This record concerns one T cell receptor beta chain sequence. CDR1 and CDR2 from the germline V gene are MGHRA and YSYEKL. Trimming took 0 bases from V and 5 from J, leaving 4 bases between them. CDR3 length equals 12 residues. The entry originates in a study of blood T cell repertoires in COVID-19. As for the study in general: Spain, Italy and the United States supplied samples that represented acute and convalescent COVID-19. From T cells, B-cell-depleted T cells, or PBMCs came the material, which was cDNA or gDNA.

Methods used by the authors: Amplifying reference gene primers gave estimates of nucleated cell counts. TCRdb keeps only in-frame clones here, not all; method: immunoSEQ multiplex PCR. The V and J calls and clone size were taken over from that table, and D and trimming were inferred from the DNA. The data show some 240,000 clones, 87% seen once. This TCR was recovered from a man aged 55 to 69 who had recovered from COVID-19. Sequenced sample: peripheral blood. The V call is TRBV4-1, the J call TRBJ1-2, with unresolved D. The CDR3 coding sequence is TGCGCCAGCAGCCAAGAACAGTATGGCTACACCTTC. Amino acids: CASSQEQYGYTF.